This T cell receptor (beta chain) was retrieved from a study of tumor and adjacent non-tumor tissue in lung cancer. Study-wide context: Aged about 30 to 76 years, patients included fewer than 11 men and 5 women with stage I to III disease. Study-wide findings and caveats: TCR diversity was significantly greater in tumor than normal lung tissue. Higher tumor TCR diversity was associated with shorter survival.

RNA was extracted from bulk tissue without any cell sorting. More than 3 cm separated this lung sample from the edge of the tumor. Donors were chemotherapy-naive, newly diagnosed lung cancer surgical patients in China, August–late 2014. As to this clonotype: Its matching antigen is unknown. Its ends do not fully match the called genes, so a read error is possible.

Three rounds of nested PCR, following a modified ARM-PCR protocol, produced the TCRbeta library. TCRdb reprocessed the multiplex PCR reads with MiXCR, giving one entry per CDR3 protein. The data contain some 80,000 distinct CDR3 sequences, under 80% of them singletons. The CDR3 loop spans 15 amino acids. Germline CDR1 is PRHDT and CDR2 is FYEKMQ (reference sequence). The sequencing input was distant non-tumor lung tissue. The chain uses TRBV13 and TRBJ2-6, with 8 bases aligning to TRBD1. This TCR came from a woman aged 45 to 65 with non-small cell lung cancer. CDR3 sequence (DNA): TGTGCCAGCAGCCCCAGGGGGCTAGGGGCCAACGTCCCGACTTTC. It is translated as CASSPRGLGANVPTF. The entire variable domain, with the rest obtained from reference TRBV13 and TRBJ2-6, is as follows: AAGVIQSPRHLIKEKRETATLKCYPIPRHDTVYWYQQGPGQDPQFLISFYEKMQSDKGSIPDRFSAQQFSDYHSELNMSSLELGDSALYFCASSPRGLGANVPTFGAGSRLTVL.